This T cell receptor (beta chain) appears in the sequencing data of a study of blood T cells in healthy people across ages. Study results and caveats: Unsorted PBMCs blocked a conclusive comparison of naive and antigen-experienced cells.

Regarding this clonotype: Antigen specificity is unknown.

This CDR3 has 17 amino acids. Trimming took off 0 bases at V and 2 bases at J, with 13 bases between the two ends. Germline V gene data show CDR1 as MNHEY and CDR2 as SVGAGI. Alongside a J-beta primer mix, a sample-barcoded 5' primer served in a second PCR lasting roughly 6 to 11 cycles. TCRdb ran MiXCR on the 5' RACE reads and lists one entry per CDR3 protein. Seen here are about a million distinct CDR3 sequences, 30% to 40% observed once, and the top ten hold roughly 13%. The specimen was blood. The chain couples TRBV6-5 to TRBJ2-2; D unclear. The sequence was collected from a man younger than 30 in good health. The CDR3 nucleotides are TGTGCCAGCAGTTACTCAGGGCATCAGCTTAACACCGGGGAGCTGTTTTTT. Translated: CASSYSGHQLNTGELFF.